Each of the 5 T cell receptor beta chains below was sequenced from the same sample in a study of human versus mouse CDR3 diversity and MHC coevolution. TCRdb keeps only in-frame clones here, not all; method: immunoSEQ multiplex PCR. This sample carries just under 60,000 clones, around 94% of them seen once, and the ten largest clones take approximately 19%. Sequenced: naive CD4+ T cells from blood. The subset was: CD45RO-negative CD62L-positive naive CD4 T cells. The receptor set was obtained from a person in their 60s in good health.

This clone was picked up a small number of times. This sequence joins TRBV27 and TRBJ2-7, with TRBD2 matching over 8 bases. CDR1 and CDR2 from the germline V gene are MNHEY and SMNVEV (reference sequence). This CDR3 region has 17 residues. V gave up 5 bases and J gave up 2 bases; unmatched junction bases: 14. The CDR3 spells CASSPRPSGPTAYEQYF. The DNA of the CDR3 is TGTGCCAGCAGTCCCCGCCCTAGCGGGCCCACTGCCTACGAGCAGTACTTC.

The chain recombines TRBV5-1 with TRBJ2-7; 9 nucleotides agree with TRBD2. Germline V gene data show CDR1 as SGHRS and CDR2 as YFSETQ. The CDR3 spans 15 residues. Germline trimming cut 2 bases from V and 5 bases from J; bases unmatched to any gene: 8. This CDR3 is CASSFWSSGINEQYF. The CDR3 DNA sequence: TGCGCCAGCAGCTTCTGGTCTAGCGGGATCAACGAGCAGTACTTC.

This sequence joins TRBV5-4 and TRBJ2-3, with 11 bases identical to TRBD2. This CDR3 spans 15 amino acids. From germline, CDR1 is SGHNT and CDR2 YYREEE (reference sequence). Losses at the gene ends were 2 bases for V and 8 bases for J; bases not matched to a gene: 7. The CDR3 reads CASSFPGLADTTQYF. The DNA for the CDR3 is TGTGCCAGCAGCTTCCCGGGACTAGCGGATACTACGCAGTATTTT.

CDR3 in DNA: TGCGCCAGCAGGGGACTAGCGGGAGTCAATGAGCAGTTCTTC. Translating it yields CASRGLAGVNEQFF. This chain connects TRBV5-1 to TRBJ2-1; TRBD2 matches 14 bases. From germline, CDR1 is SGHRS and CDR2 YFSETQ. The length of the CDR3 is 14 residues. Trimming cost V 5 bases and J 6 bases; bases outside gene matches: 1.

The CDR3 is CASSLMGQAYEQYF. The CDR3 DNA is TGCGCCAGCAGCTTAATGGGACAGGCCTACGAGCAGTACTTC. V gene TRBV5-1 combines with J gene TRBJ2-7, with 8 bases matching TRBD1. Trimming removed 2 bases from V and 2 bases from J; junction bases left unmatched: 3. The CDR3 extends over 14 amino acids. Germline values: CDR1 SGHRS, CDR2 YFSETQ. The full variable domain, rest sourced from reference TRBV5-1 and TRBJ2-7, is KAGVTQTPRYLIKTRGQQVTLSCSPISGHRSVSWYQQTPGQGLQFLFEYFSETQRNKGNFPGRFSGRQFSNSRSEMNVSTLELGDSALYLCASSLMGQAYEQYFGPGTRLTVT.